This T cell receptor beta chain originates from a study of T cells in Graves' hyperthyroidism and ophthalmopathy. Study-level background: Peripheral blood was taken when the disease was first diagnosed, before any treatment began.

At least ten counts were recorded for this clonotype. TCR beta CDR3 regions were amplified from RNA. First-round RT-PCR with HTBI primers amplified the TCR CDR3 region. MiXCR, applied by TCRdb to the multiplex PCR reads, yields one record per CDR3 protein. The table includes a few hundred thousand distinct CDR3 sequences, approximately 15% detected once. Patients were aged 18 to 65, had disease duration under 2 months, and had newly diagnosed hyperthyroidism. Researchers barred patients who had uncontrolled infection, other autoimmune disease, pregnancy or lactation. This CDR3 has 15 residues. CDR1 and CDR2 (germline): DFQATT, SNEGSKA (reference sequence). V was pared by 5 bases and J by 4 bases, with 11 bases of the junction left unmatched.

This clonotype originated in a woman in her 30s with Graves' hyperthyroidism. Sequences were obtained from blood. This chain joins TRBV20-1 and TRBJ1-5; 7 nucleotides align to TRBD1. The CDR3 region is CSAPKGARGNQPQHF. The DNA for the CDR3 is TGCAGTGCTCCAAAGGGGGCGCGAGGAAATCAGCCCCAGCATTTT.